These 26 T cell receptor beta chains were sequenced from one sample in a study of control samples from healthy donors and cancer patients. Assay: immunoSEQ multiplex PCR; the TCRdb copy retains only in-frame clones and omits some. The sample records some 150,000 clones, roughly 95% being singletons. The specimen sequenced was blood. These receptors came from an older woman in good health.

Here the CDR3 DNA reads TGTGCCAGCAGCAGGACGGGTCGAGGGGAGACCCAGTACTTC. Its protein is CASSRTGRGETQYF. This chain links TRBV3-1 (or the pseudogene TRBV3-2) with TRBJ2-5, with D perhaps matching TRBD2 (5 bases). The CDR3 extends over 14 amino acids. The V and J ends lost 5 bases and 5 bases respectively, with 15 bases between them. The germline gives CDR1 LGHDT, CDR2 YNNKEL (reference sequence).

The rearrangement joins TRBV25-1 to TRBJ2-7, with D perhaps TRBD1 (6 bases). CDR1 is MGHDK and CDR2 is SYGVNS in the germline V gene. Trimming left V 3 bases short and J 2 bases short, with 11 bases between. The CDR3 is 14 residues long. The CDR3 DNA sequence: TGTGCCAGCAGTGATTCGGCAGGGGCCTACGAGCAGTACTTC. Amino acid sequence: CASSDSAGAYEQYF.

The gene calls are TRBV10-3 and TRBJ1-2, with 10 positions matching TRBD1. V dropped 0 bases and J dropped 4; count of bases not matched to a gene: 5. This CDR3 is 16 amino acids long. Germline V gives CDR1 ENHRY, CDR2 SYGVKD. The CDR3 region has the DNA TGTGCCATCAGTGAGTCCCCGGGACAGGGGACCTATGGCTACACCTTC. It is translated as CAISESPGQGTYGYTF.

This clone came up once. The chain couples TRBV2 to TRBJ1-1; TRBD1 matches 8 bases. The J segment lost 3 bases and the V segment lost 5 bases, leaving 5 bases of the junction unmatched. This CDR3 is built from 14 residues. Germline CDR1 is SNHLY and CDR2 is FYNNEI. Here the CDR3 reads CASSRQGADTEAFF. DNA for the CDR3: TGTGCCAGCAGTCGGCAGGGGGCCGACACTGAAGCTTTCTTT.

The chain recombines TRBV7-2 with TRBJ2-7; perhaps TRBD2 as D (6 bases). The CDR3 contains 15 residues. Looked up from germline, CDR1 is SGHTA and CDR2 is FQGNSA. V was pared by 5 bases and J by 0 bases, with 14 bases between. CDR3 in amino acids: CASSGGTPRSYEQYF. The CDR3 DNA follows: TGTGCCAGCAGCGGCGGGACTCCCCGCTCCTACGAGCAGTACTTC.

In its sample, this clone was seen once. This sequence joins TRBV6-2 or TRBV6-3 and TRBJ1-5; no firm D call. This CDR3 comprises 16 residues. Germline lookup yields CDR1 MNHEY and CDR2 SVGEGT. Trimming removed 5 bases at V and 2 bases at J, with 16 bases between. The CDR3 DNA sequence: TGTGCCAGCAGTCCCCCCCGCGGGTCGGGCAATCAGCCCCAGCATTTT. Translation gives CASSPPRGSGNQPQHF.

The chain links TRBV19 to TRBJ1-1, with D tentatively TRBD1 (6 bases). The V gene's germline CDR1 is LNHDA and CDR2 SQIVND (reference sequence). There are 15 residues in the CDR3. V lost 3 bases to trimming and J lost 4 bases, with 15 bases between them. The CDR3 coding sequence is TGTGCCAGTAGTATCCTCACAGGGAGGGGCACTGAAGCTTTCTTT. Protein product: CASSILTGRGTEAFF.

This sequence joins TRBV5-5 and TRBJ2-5, with 9 positions matching TRBD2. The V gene's germline CDR1 is SGHKS and CDR2 YYEKEE (reference sequence). The V segment lost 1 base and the J segment 5 bases; nucleotides outside the gene matches: 6. The CDR3 length is 15 residues. The CDR3 sequence: CASSLSAGGPETQYF. The CDR3, as DNA: TGTGCCAGCAGCTTGTCGGCGGGGGGGCCGGAGACCCAGTACTTC.

This chain connects TRBV7-3 to TRBJ2-2, with a possible D match to TRBD1 (5 bases). Germline values: CDR1 SGHTA, CDR2 FQGTGA. V lost 2 bases and J lost 6, with 10 bases in between. This CDR3 contains 14 residues. In nucleotides, the CDR3 is TGTGCCAGCAGCTTACACAGGACCGCCGGGGAGCTGTTTTTT. This codes for CASSLHRTAGELFF.

The chain employs TRBV2 and TRBJ2-2; D gene ambiguous. CDR3 size: 13 residues. With 3 bases removed from V and 6 bases from J, the gap between germline ends came to 8 bases. Germline lookup yields CDR1 SNHLY and CDR2 FYNNEI. Here the CDR3 reads CASSDFVAGELFF. DNA for the CDR3: TGTGCCAGCAGTGATTTTGTCGCCGGGGAGCTGTTTTTT. The variable domain in full, completed from reference TRBV2 and TRBJ2-2, reads EPEVTQTPSHQVTQMGQEVILRCVPISNHLYFYWYRQILGQKVEFLVSFYNNEISEKSEIFDDQFSVERPDGSNFTLKIRSTKLEDSAMYFCASSDFVAGELFFGEGSRLTVL.

The chain employs TRBV24-1 and TRBJ2-1, with 11 bases fitting TRBD2. The germline V gene encodes CDR1 KGHDR and CDR2 SFDVKD. The junction had 8 bases not matched to a gene; V was cut back by 7 bases and J by 7 bases. The CDR3 has 15 amino acids. The CDR3 DNA sequence: TGTGCCACCAGCGACAGACTAGCGGGGCCAAATGAGCAGTTCTTC. Translation: CATSDRLAGPNEQFF.

The chain carries TRBV5-1 and TRBJ1-1; perhaps TRBD1 as D (6 bases). V was shortened by 1 base and J by 0 bases, with 13 bases between the two germline ends. CDR1 and CDR2 (germline): SGHRS, YFSETQ. The CDR3 contains 16 residues. Written as DNA, the CDR3 is TGCGCCAGCAGCTTGTGGTCAGGGGAAATGAACACTGAAGCTTTCTTT. Its translation: CASSLWSGEMNTEAFF. Variable domain in full (rest from reference TRBV5-1 and TRBJ1-1): KAGVTQTPRYLIKTRGQQVTLSCSPISGHRSVSWYQQTPGQGLQFLFEYFSETQRNKGNFPGRFSGRQFSNSRSEMNVSTLELGDSALYLCASSLWSGEMNTEAFFGQGTRLTVV.

The rearrangement links TRBV4-3 to TRBJ2-2, with D perhaps TRBD2 (6 bases). Germline CDR1 is LGHNA and CDR2 is YSLEER. Trimming took 1 base from V and 4 from J, leaving 16 bases between them. This CDR3 region has 17 residues. CDR3 in DNA: TGCGCCAGCAGCCAAGTGATACTAGCCCAACGCACCGGGGAGCTGTTTTTT. Its protein is CASSQVILAQRTGELFF.

The chain carries TRBV5-1 and TRBJ1-1, with 11 bases identical to TRBD1. Germline CDR1 SGHRS, CDR2 YFSETQ. The trim removed 4 bases at V and 4 bases at J, leaving 6 bases unmatched. The CDR3 sequence is 15 residues long. CDR3 in DNA: TGCGCCAGCAGCATCCGGACAGGGGGCGGCACTGAAGCTTTCTTT. Translating it yields CASSIRTGGGTEAFF.

V and J are TRBV7-3 and TRBJ1-1; the D is unclear. Per the germline V gene, CDR1 is SGHTA and CDR2 is FQGTGA. CDR3 length: 13 residues. V was pared by 5 bases and J by 3 bases, with 10 bases between. CDR3 region: CASSLQEDTEAFF. CDR3 DNA sequence: TGTGCCAGCAGCCTACAAGAGGACACTGAAGCTTTCTTT.

The rearrangement joins TRBV19 to TRBJ2-1; D is possibly TRBD2 (5 bases). CDR1 LNHDA and CDR2 SQIVND come from the germline V gene (reference sequence). The CDR3 is 12 amino acids. The V and J ends lost 6 bases and 8 bases respectively, with 11 bases between them. The chain's CDR3 is CASSTSGDEQFF. CDR3 nucleotide sequence: TGTGCCAGTAGCACCAGCGGCGATGAGCAGTTCTTC.

The gene calls are TRBV19 and TRBJ1-2; D unresolved. CDR1 and CDR2 from the germline V gene are LNHDA and SQIVND (reference sequence). This CDR3 is built from 16 residues. Trimming removed 3 bases from V and 4 bases from J, with 18 bases in between. CDR3 nucleotide sequence: TGTGCCAGTAGTATGGGGTATGATTCGGCGGTCTATGGCTACACCTTC. This encodes CASSMGYDSAVYGYTF.

This clone came up a few times. V gene TRBV19 combines with J gene TRBJ2-3, with 11 bases that match TRBD2. This CDR3 spans 18 amino acids. The germline V gene has CDR1 LNHDA and CDR2 SQIVND (reference sequence). J was trimmed by 0 bases and V by 4 bases; bases with no gene match: 9. The CDR3 protein is CASSTTGTSGASTDTQYF. The CDR3 DNA is TGTGCCAGTAGTACAACCGGGACTAGCGGCGCCAGCACAGATACGCAGTATTTT.

This clone occurred once. The gene calls are TRBV9 and TRBJ1-2; D is uncertain. Germline CDR1 reads SGDLS; CDR2 reads YYNGEE. V was clipped by 0 bases and J by 4 bases, with 13 bases between them. The CDR3 is made up of 15 amino acids. The CDR3 DNA follows: TGTGCCAGCAGCGTAGACAATCGGGGTGGCTATGGCTACACCTTC. It codes for CASSVDNRGGYGYTF.

This clone was counted between two and nine times. The rearrangement uses TRBV4-3 and TRBJ1-4; D call uncertain. Per germline, CDR1 LGHNA and CDR2 YSLEER. The V and J ends lost 1 base and 11 bases respectively, with 14 bases between them. This CDR3 comprises 14 residues. CDR3 bases: TGCGCCAGCAGCCAAGGCACGGACGATGGGAAACTGTTTTTT. Protein: CASSQGTDDGKLFF.

The V gene is TRBV7-2, the J gene TRBJ2-1; TRBD2 aligns across 9 bases. V trimming: 5 bases; J trimming: 6 bases; junction bases outside the gene matches: 8. Germline V gene lookup returns CDR1 SGHTA and CDR2 FQGNSA. The CDR3 loop spans 15 amino acids. For the CDR3, the DNA is TGTGCCAGCAGCACGGGACTAGCCACGCCCAATGAGCAGTTCTTC. Amino acid sequence: CASSTGLATPNEQFF.

J is TRBJ2-2 and V is TRBV18; no reliable D call. Germline assignment: CDR1 KGHSH and CDR2 LQKENI. Trimming pared 6 bases from V and 7 bases from J, leaving 6 bases between. This CDR3 comprises 11 residues. In DNA form, the CDR3 reads TGTGCCAGCTCCCCTCTCGGGGAGCTGTTTTTT. Amino acid sequence: CASSPLGELFF.

V is TRBV5-1 and J is TRBJ1-2; 8 bases map to TRBD1. Looked up from germline, CDR1 is SGHRS and CDR2 is YFSETQ. The V and J ends lost 4 bases and 8 bases, in that order; junction bases with no gene match: 10. The CDR3 is 14 amino acids. DNA of the CDR3: TGCGCCAGCAGCCCGGGACAGGAAGAGGGGGGCTACACCTTC. It encodes CASSPGQEEGGYTF. Together with reference TRBV5-1 and TRBJ1-2, the CDR3 gives the full variable domain: KAGVTQTPRYLIKTRGQQVTLSCSPISGHRSVSWYQQTPGQGLQFLFEYFSETQRNKGNFPGRFSGRQFSNSRSEMNVSTLELGDSALYLCASSPGQEEGGYTFGSGTRLTVV.

The chain uses TRBV18 and TRBJ2-2; maybe TRBD1 (6 bases). V lost 4 bases and J 4 bases, leaving 22 bases between the germline ends. CDR3 length: 18 residues. CDR1 is KGHSH, CDR2 LQKENI, per germline. The CDR3 DNA reads as TGTGCCAGCTCACGACGCCCTCTACAGGGAAGTTTCACCGGGGAGCTGTTTTTT. Protein sequence: CASSRRPLQGSFTGELFF.

The J gene is TRBJ2-6, the V gene TRBV19; D is unclear. Trimming stripped 2 bases from V and 1 base from J, with 9 bases between. The CDR3 runs 16 residues. Germline V lookup: CDR1 LNHDA, CDR2 SQIVND (reference sequence). The CDR3 sequence: CASSISFASGANVLTF. In DNA form, the CDR3 reads TGTGCCAGTAGTATATCTTTCGCTTCTGGGGCCAACGTCCTGACTTTC.

As DNA, the CDR3 is TGTGCCAGCAGCTTATCAGGGAGAGGGGACGGACAGCCCCAGCATTTT. This codes for CASSLSGRGDGQPQHF. This sequence joins TRBV7-2 and TRBJ1-5; TRBD1 is a possible D gene (5 bases). CDR3 size: 16 residues. CDR1 and CDR2 (germline): SGHTA, FQGNSA. Trimming took off 2 bases at V and 7 bases at J, with 18 bases between the two ends.